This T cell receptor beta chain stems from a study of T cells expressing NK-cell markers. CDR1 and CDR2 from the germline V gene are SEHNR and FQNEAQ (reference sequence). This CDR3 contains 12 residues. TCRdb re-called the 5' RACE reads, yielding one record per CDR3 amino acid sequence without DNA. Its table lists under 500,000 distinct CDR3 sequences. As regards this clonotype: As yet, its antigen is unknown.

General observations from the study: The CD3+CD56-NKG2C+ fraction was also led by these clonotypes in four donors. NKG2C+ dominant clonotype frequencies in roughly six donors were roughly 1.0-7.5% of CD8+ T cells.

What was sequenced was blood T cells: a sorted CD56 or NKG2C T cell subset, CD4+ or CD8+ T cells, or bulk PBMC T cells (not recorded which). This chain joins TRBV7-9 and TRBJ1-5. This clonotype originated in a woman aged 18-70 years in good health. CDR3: CASSLYNKPQHF.